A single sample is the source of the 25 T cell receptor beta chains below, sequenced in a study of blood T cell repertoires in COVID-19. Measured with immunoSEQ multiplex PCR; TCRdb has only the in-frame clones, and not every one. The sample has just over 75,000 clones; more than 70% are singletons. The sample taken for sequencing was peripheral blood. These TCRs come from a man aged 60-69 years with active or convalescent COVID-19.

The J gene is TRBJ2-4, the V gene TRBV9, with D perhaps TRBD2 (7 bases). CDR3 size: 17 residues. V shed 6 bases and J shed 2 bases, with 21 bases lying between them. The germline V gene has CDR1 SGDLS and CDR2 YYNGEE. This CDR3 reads CASTPDGGLSTKNIQYF. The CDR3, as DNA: TGTGCCAGCACCCCAGACGGGGGGCTAAGTACCAAAAACATTCAGTACTTC.

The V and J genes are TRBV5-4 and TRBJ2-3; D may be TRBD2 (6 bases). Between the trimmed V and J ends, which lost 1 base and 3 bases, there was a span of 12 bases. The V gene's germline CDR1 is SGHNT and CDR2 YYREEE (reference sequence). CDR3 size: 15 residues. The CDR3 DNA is TGTGCCAGCAGCTTGTCGGGAGTAAGGACAGATACGCAGTATTTT. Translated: CASSLSGVRTDTQYF.

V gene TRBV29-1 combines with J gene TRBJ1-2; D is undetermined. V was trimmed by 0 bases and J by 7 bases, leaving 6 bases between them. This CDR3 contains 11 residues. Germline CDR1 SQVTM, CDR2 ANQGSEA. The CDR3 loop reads CSVEDYPGYTF. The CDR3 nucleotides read TGCAGCGTTGAAGATTATCCTGGCTACACCTTC.

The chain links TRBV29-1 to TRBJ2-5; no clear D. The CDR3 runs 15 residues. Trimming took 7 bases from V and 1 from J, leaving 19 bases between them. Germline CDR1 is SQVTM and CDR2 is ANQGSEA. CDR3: CSGGRPTLSQETQYF. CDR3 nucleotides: TGCAGCGGAGGCCGCCCGACCCTAAGCCAAGAGACCCAGTACTTC.

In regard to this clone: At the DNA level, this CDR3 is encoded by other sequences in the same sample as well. The CDR3 spells CASSLDTGSYEQYF. The CDR3 bases are TGTGCCAGCAGCTTAGATACGGGGTCCTACGAGCAGTACTTC. This sequence joins TRBV7-2 and TRBJ2-7; D is perhaps TRBD2 (5 bases). The CDR3 contains 14 residues. From germline, CDR1 is SGHTA and CDR2 FQGNSA. V lost 1 base and J 1 base, leaving 8 bases between the germline ends.

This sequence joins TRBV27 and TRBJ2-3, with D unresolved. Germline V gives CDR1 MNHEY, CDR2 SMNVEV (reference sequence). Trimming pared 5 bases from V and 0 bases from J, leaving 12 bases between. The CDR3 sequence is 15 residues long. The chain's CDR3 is CASSPSGYSTDTQYF. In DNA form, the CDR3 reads TGTGCCAGCAGTCCATCAGGTTATAGCACAGATACGCAGTATTTT.

The CDR3 nucleotides are TGTGCCAGCAGTTACTCGAGAGGAGGGGCCAATGAGCAGTTCTTC. Its translation: CASSYSRGGANEQFF. The chain employs TRBV6-2 or TRBV6-3 and TRBJ2-1, with D possibly being TRBD2 (6 bases). This CDR3 region has 15 residues. The V gene lost 0 bases and the J gene lost 6 bases, with 12 bases spanning the gap. The germline CDR1 and CDR2 sequences are MNHEY and SVGEGT.

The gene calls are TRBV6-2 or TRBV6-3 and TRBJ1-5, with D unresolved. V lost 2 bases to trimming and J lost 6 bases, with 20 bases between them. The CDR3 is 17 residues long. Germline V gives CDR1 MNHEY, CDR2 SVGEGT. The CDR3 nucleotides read TGTGCCAGCAGTTACCCGAGAGAGAGTATCTGCGGTCAGCCCCAGCATTTT. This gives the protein CASSYPRESICGQPQHF.

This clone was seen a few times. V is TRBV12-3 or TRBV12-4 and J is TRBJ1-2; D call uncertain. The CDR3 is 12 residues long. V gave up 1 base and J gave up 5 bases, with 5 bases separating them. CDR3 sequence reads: CASSLVQYGYTF. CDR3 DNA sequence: TGTGCCAGCAGTTTAGTCCAATATGGCTACACCTTC.

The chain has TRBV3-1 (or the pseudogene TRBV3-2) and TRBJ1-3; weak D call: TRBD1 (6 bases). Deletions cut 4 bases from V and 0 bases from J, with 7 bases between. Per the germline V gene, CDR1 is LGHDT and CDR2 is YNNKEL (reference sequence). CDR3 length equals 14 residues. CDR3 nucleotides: TGTGCCAGCAGCCCGACAGGCTCTGGAAACACCATATATTTT. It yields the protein CASSPTGSGNTIYF.

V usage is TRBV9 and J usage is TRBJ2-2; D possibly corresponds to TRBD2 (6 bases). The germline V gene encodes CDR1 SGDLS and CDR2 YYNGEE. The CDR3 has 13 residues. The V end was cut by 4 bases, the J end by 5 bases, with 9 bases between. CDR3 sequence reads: CASSLGGTGELFF. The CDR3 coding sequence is TGTGCCAGCAGCCTCGGGGGTACCGGGGAGCTGTTTTTT.

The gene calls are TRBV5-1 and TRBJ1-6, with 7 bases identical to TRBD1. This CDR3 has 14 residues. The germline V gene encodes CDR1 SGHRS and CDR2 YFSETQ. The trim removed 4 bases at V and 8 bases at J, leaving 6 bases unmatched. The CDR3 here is CASSPGTDHSPLHF. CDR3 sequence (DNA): TGCGCCAGCAGCCCCGGGACAGATCATTCACCCCTCCACTTT.

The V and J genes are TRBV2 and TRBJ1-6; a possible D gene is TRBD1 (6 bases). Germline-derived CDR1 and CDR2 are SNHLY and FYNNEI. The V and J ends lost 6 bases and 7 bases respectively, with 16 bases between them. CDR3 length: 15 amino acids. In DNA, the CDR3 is TGTGCCAGCAGGGACCGGGACACAACGAATTCACCCCTCCACTTT. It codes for CASRDRDTTNSPLHF. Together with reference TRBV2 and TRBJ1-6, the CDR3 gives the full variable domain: EPEVTQTPSHQVTQMGQEVILRCVPISNHLYFYWYRQILGQKVEFLVSFYNNEISEKSEIFDDQFSVERPDGSNFTLKIRSTKLEDSAMYFCASRDRDTTNSPLHFGNGTRLTVT.

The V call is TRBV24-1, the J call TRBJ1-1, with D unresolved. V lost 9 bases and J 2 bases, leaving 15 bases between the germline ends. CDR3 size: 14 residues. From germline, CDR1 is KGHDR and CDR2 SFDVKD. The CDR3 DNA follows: TGTGCCACCTCAAATGGGAGGCTTAACACTGAAGCTTTCTTT. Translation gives CATSNGRLNTEAFF.

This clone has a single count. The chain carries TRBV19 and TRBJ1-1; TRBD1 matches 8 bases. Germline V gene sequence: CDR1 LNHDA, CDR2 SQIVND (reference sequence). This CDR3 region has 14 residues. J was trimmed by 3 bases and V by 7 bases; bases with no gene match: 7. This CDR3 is CASTTGVRDTEAFF. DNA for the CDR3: TGTGCCAGTACGACAGGGGTGAGGGACACTGAAGCTTTCTTT. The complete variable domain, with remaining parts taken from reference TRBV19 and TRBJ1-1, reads DGGITQSPKYLFRKEGQNVTLSCEQNLNHDAMYWYRQDPGQGLRLIYYSQIVNDFQKGDIAEGYSVSREKKESFPLTVTSAQKNPTAFYLCASTTGVRDTEAFFGQGTRLTVV.

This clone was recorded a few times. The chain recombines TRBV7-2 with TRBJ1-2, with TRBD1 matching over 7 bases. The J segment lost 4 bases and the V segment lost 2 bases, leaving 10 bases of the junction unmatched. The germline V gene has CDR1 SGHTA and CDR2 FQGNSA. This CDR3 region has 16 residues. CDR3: CASSLSASGTAYGYTF. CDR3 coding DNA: TGTGCCAGCAGCTTATCCGCATCCGGGACAGCCTATGGCTACACCTTC.

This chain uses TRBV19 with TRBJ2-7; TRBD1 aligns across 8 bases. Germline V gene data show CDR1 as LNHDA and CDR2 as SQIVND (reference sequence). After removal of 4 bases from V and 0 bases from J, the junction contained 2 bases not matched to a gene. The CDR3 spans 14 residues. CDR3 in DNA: TGTGCCAGTAGTACCCAGGGGGCCTCCTACGAGCAGTACTTC. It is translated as CASSTQGASYEQYF.

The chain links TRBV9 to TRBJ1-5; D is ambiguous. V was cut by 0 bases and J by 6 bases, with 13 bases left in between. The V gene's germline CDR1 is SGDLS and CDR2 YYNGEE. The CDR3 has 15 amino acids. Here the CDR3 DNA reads TGTGCCAGCAGCGTAGGAGGGAGGGAGCTTCAGCCCCAGCATTTT. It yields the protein CASSVGGRELQPQHF. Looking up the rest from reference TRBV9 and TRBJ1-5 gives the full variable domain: DSGVTQTPKHLITATGQRVTLRCSPRSGDLSVYWYQQSLDQGLQFLIQYYNGEERAKGNILERFSAQQFPDLHSELNLSSLELGDSALYFCASSVGGRELQPQHFGDGTRLSIL.

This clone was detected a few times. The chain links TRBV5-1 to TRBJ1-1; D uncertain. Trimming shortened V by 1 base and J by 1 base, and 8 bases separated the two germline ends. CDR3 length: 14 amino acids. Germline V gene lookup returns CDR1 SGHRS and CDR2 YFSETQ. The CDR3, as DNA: TGCGCCAGCAGCTTGTACACCTCGAACACTGAAGCTTTCTTT. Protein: CASSLYTSNTEAFF.

The chain's CDR3 is CAWGRQGAETQYF. DNA of the CDR3: TGTGCCTGGGGAAGACAGGGCGCAGAGACCCAGTACTTC. The J gene is TRBJ2-5, the V gene TRBV30, with 7 bases fitting TRBD1. The length of the CDR3 is 13 residues. J lost 4 bases, V lost 5 bases, and 7 bases had no gene match. Germline V lookup: CDR1 GTSNPN, CDR2 SVGIG (reference sequence).

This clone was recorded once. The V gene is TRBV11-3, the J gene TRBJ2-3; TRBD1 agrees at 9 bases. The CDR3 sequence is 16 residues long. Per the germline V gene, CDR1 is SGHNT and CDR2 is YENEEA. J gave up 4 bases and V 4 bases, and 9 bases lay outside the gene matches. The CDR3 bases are TGTGCCAGCAGCTCCGGGACAGGGTTGGGTTCAGATACGCAGTATTTT. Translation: CASSSGTGLGSDTQYF.

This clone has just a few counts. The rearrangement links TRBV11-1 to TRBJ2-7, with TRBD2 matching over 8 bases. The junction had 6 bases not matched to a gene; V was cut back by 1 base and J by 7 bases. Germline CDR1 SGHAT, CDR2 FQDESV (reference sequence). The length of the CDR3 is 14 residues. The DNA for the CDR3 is TGTGCCAGCAGCTTAGACGGGGGGGCCGGTGAGCAGTACTTC. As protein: CASSLDGGAGEQYF.

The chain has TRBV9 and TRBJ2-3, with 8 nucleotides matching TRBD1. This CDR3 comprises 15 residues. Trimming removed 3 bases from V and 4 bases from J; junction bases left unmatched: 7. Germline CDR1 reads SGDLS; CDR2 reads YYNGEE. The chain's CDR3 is CASSDRQGASDTQYF. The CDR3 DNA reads TGTGCCAGCAGCGACCGCCAGGGGGCTTCAGATACGCAGTATTTT.

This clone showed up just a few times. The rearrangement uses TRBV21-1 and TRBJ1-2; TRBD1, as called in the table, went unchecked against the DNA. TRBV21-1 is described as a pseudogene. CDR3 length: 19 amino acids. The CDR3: CASTGGTGTGEGRDYGYTF. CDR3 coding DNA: TGTGCCAGCACGGGGGGAACCGGGACAGGGGAGGGTAGGGACTATGGCTACACCTTC.

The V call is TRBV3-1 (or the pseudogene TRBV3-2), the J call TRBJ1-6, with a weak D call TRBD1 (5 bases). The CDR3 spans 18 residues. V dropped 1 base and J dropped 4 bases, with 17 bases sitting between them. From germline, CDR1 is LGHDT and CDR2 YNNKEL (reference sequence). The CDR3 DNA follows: TGTGCCAGCAGCCAAGGCGGGGGGTATTTCTCTTATAATTCACCCCTCCACTTT. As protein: CASSQGGGYFSYNSPLHF.